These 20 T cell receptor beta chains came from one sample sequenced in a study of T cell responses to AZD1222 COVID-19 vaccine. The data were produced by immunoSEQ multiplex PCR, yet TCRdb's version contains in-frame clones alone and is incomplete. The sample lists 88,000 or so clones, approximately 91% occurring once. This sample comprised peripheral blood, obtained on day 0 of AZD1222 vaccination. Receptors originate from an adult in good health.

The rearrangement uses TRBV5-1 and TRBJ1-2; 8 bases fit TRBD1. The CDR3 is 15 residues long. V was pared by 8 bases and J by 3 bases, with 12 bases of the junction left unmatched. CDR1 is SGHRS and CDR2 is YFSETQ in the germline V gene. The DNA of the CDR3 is TGCGCCAGTAGAAATACCGGGACAGGAGACTATGGCTACACCTTC. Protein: CASRNTGTGDYGYTF.

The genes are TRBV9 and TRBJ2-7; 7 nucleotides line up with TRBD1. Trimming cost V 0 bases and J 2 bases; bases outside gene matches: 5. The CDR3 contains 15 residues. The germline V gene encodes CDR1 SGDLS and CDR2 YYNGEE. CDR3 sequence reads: CASSVGEGAAYEQYF. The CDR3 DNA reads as TGTGCCAGCAGCGTAGGTGAGGGGGCAGCCTACGAGCAGTACTTC.

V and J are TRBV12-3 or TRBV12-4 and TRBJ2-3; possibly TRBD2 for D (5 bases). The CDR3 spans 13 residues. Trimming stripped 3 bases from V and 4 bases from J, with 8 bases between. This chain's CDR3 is CASSLRAPDTQYF. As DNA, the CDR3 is TGTGCCAGCAGTTTGAGGGCCCCAGATACGCAGTATTTT.

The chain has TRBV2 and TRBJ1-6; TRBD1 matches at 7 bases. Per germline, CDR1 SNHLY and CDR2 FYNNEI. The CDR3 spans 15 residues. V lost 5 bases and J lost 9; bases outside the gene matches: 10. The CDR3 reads CASSFFHGTASPLHF. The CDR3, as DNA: TGTGCCAGCAGTTTTTTTCACGGGACAGCTTCACCCCTCCACTTT.

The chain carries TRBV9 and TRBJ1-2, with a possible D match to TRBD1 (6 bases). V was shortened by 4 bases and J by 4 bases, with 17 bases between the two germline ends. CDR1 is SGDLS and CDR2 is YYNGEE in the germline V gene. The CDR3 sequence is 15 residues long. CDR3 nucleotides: TGTGCCAGCAGCCCCCTTGGGGGACAAGGCTATGGCTACACCTTC. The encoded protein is CASSPLGGQGYGYTF.

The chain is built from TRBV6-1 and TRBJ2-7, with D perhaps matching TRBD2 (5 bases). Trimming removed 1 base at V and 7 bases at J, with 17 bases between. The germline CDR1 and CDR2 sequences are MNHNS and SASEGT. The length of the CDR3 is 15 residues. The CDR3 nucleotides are TGTGCCAGCAGTGAAGAACGGCGGGTAGGACGGGAGCAGTACTTC. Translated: CASSEERRVGREQYF.

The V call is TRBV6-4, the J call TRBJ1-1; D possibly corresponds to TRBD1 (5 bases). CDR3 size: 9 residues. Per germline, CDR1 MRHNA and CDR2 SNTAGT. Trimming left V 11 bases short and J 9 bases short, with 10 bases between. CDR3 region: CAPRAKAFF. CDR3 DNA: TGTGCCCCCAGGGCGAAAGCTTTCTTT.

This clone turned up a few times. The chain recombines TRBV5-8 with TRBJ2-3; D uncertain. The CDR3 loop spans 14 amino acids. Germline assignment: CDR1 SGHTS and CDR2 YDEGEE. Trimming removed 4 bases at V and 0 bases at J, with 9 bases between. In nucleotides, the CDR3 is TGTGCCAGCAGCCCTCACTGGAGCACAGATACGCAGTATTTT. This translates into CASSPHWSTDTQYF. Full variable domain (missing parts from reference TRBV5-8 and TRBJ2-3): EAGVTQSPTHLIKTRGQQATLRCSPISGHTSVYWYQQALGLGLQFLLWYDEGEERNRGNFPPRFSGRQFPNYSSELNVNALELEDSALYLCASSPHWSTDTQYFGPGTRLTVL.

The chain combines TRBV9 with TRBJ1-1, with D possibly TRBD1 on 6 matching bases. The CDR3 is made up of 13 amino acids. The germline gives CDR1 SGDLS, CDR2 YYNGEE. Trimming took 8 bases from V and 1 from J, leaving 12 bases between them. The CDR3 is CASSRGANTEAFF. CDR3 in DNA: TGTGCCAGTTCGAGGGGGGCGAACACTGAAGCTTTCTTT.

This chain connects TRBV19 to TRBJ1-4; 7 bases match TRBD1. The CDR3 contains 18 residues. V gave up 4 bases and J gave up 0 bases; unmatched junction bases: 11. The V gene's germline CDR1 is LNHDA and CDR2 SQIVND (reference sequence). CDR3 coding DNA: TGTGCCAGTAGTAGGACAGGCTGGACCGGGGCAACTAATGAAAAACTGTTTTTT. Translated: CASSRTGWTGATNEKLFF.

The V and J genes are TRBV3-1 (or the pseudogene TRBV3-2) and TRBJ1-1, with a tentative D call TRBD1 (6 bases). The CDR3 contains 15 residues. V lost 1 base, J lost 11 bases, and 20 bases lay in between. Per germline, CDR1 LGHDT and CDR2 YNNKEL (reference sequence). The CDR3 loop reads CASSQVSTRGATAFF. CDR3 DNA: TGTGCCAGCAGCCAAGTCTCGACCCGGGGGGCGACGGCTTTCTTT.

The CDR3 protein is CATSRESSDKTDTQYF. The CDR3 bases are TGTGCCACCAGCAGAGAGTCGAGCGATAAAACAGATACGCAGTATTTT. This chain connects TRBV15 to TRBJ2-3; D uncertain. In germline, CDR1 is LNHNV, CDR2 YYDKDF (reference sequence). Trimming removed 0 bases from V and 3 bases from J, with 13 bases in between. The CDR3 is 16 amino acids.

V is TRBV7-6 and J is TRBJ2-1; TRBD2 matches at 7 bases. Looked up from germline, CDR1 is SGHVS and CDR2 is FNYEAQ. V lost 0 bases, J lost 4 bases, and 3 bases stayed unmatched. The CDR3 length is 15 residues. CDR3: CASSLASGLYNEQFF. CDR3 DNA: TGTGCCAGCAGCTTAGCTAGCGGGCTTTACAATGAGCAGTTCTTC. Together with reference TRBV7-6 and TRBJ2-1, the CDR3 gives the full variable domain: GAGVSQSPRYKVTKRGQDVALRCDPISGHVSLYWYRQALGQGPEFLTYFNYEAQQDKSGLPNDRFSAERPEGSISTLTIQRTEQRDSAMYRCASSLASGLYNEQFFGPGTRLTVL.

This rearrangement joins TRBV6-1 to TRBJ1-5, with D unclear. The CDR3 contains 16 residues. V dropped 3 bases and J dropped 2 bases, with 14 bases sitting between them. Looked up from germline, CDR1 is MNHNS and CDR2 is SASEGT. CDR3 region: CASSDFGRMGNQPQHF. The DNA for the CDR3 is TGTGCCAGCAGTGATTTCGGACGCATGGGCAATCAGCCCCAGCATTTT.

CDR3 in amino acids: CASSLTTGPQETQYF. The DNA for the CDR3 is TGTGCCAGCAGCCTAACTACAGGTCCACAAGAGACCCAGTACTTC. The chain combines TRBV14 with TRBJ2-5; maybe TRBD1 (5 bases). Trimming removed 4 bases from V and 2 bases from J, with 14 bases in between. This CDR3 has 15 amino acids. Germline loops: CDR1 SGHDN, CDR2 FVKESK.

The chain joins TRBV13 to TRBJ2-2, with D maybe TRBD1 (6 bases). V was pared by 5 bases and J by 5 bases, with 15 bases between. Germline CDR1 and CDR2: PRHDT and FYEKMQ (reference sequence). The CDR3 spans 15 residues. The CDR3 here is CASSTRDTRTGELFF. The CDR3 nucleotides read TGTGCCAGCAGCACTCGGGACACCCGGACCGGGGAGCTGTTTTTT. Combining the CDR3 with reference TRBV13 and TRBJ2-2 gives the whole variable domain AAGVIQSPRHLIKEKRETATLKCYPIPRHDTVYWYQQGPGQDPQFLISFYEKMQSDKGSIPDRFSAQQFSDYHSELNMSSLELGDSALYFCASSTRDTRTGELFFGEGSRLTVL.

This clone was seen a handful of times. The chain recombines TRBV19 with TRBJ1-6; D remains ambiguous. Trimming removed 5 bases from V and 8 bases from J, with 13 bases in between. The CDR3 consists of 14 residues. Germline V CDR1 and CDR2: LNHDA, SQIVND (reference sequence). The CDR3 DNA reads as TGTGCCAGTAGTCACATGGTGGACGATTCACCCCTCCACTTT. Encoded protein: CASSHMVDDSPLHF.

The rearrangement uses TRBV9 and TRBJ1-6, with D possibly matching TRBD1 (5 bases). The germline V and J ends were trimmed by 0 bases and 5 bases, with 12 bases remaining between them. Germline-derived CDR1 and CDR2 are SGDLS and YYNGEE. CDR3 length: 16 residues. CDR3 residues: CASSVDAGIHNSPLHF. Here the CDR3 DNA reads TGTGCCAGCAGCGTAGACGCAGGGATTCATAATTCACCCCTCCACTTT.

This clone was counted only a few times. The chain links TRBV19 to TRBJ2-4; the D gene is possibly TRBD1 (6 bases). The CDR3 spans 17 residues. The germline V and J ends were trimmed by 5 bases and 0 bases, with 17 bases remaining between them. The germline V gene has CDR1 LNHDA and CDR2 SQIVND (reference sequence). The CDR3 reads CASSPSVQGKAKNIQYF. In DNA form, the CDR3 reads TGTGCCAGTAGTCCCTCTGTGCAGGGGAAAGCCAAAAACATTCAGTACTTC.

CDR3 nucleotides: TGTGCCAGCTCGGCGGGGGCTGGAAACACCATATATTTT. Its protein product is CASSAGAGNTIYF. The chain carries TRBV7-2 and TRBJ1-3; D may be TRBD1 (5 bases). In germline, CDR1 is SGHTA, CDR2 FQGNSA. V lost 8 bases and J lost 2, with 10 bases in between. The CDR3 is 13 residues long.